The 8 T cell receptor beta chains reported below all come from one sample, sequenced in a study of TIL therapy for anti-PD-1-resistant metastatic lung cancer. Regarding time point: pre-treatment sample, taken before nivolumab and TIL therapy. This was the immunoSEQ v3 assay. The assay was immunoSEQ multiplex PCR, and TCRdb's table has in-frame clones only and misses some. Here the sample spans some 52,000 clones, 70% to 80% being singletons. The sequenced sample was blood, obtained at baseline. The receptors were sampled from a woman aged 30-79 years with non-small cell lung cancer.

The rearrangement links TRBV4-1 to TRBJ1-1; the D gene is possibly TRBD1 (5 bases). The V and J ends lost 3 bases and 0 bases respectively, with 17 bases between them. The CDR3 totals 17 residues. Germline CDR1 MGHRA, CDR2 YSYEKL. CDR3 DNA sequence: TGCGCCAGCAGCCATACCAAGGGGAGATTGATGAACACTGAAGCTTTCTTT. Amino acid sequence: CASSHTKGRLMNTEAFF.

This rearrangement joins TRBV6-5 to TRBJ1-2, with 7 positions matching TRBD1. The CDR3 totals 15 residues. Germline loops: CDR1 MNHEY, CDR2 SVGAGI. J gave up 5 bases and V 3 bases, and 9 bases lay outside the gene matches. Here the CDR3 DNA reads TGTGCCAGCAGTTATTCGACAGGGCTGGAGTATGGCTACACCTTC. Protein sequence: CASSYSTGLEYGYTF.

The J gene is TRBJ2-7, the V gene TRBV5-6, with TRBD1 matching over 8 bases. The junction had 9 bases not matched to a gene; V was cut back by 0 bases and J by 7 bases. Germline CDR1 and CDR2: SGHDT and YYEEEE. This CDR3 contains 15 residues. The CDR3 DNA is TGTGCCAGCAGCTTGGATGGACAGGGTTTTAGGGAGCAGTACTTC. Protein sequence: CASSLDGQGFREQYF. Combining the CDR3 with reference TRBV5-6 and TRBJ2-7 gives the whole variable domain DAGVTQSPTHLIKTRGQQVTLRCSPKSGHDTVSWYQQALGQGPQFIFQYYEEEERQRGNFPDRFSGHQFPNYSSELNVNALLLGDSALYLCASSLDGQGFREQYFGPGTRLTVT.

The rearrangement links TRBV7-2 to TRBJ1-2; D is possibly TRBD1 (6 bases). With 0 bases removed from V and 3 bases from J, the gap between germline ends came to 11 bases. The CDR3 sequence is 15 residues long. Germline assignment: CDR1 SGHTA and CDR2 FQGNSA. The CDR3 sequence is CASSLARTDYYGYTF. As DNA, the CDR3 is TGTGCCAGCAGCTTAGCCCGGACAGATTACTATGGCTACACCTTC.

In this sample, this clone turned up a few times. This chain links TRBV6-5 with TRBJ1-1; D remains ambiguous. This CDR3 comprises 13 residues. The germline V and J ends were trimmed by 6 bases and 0 bases, with 8 bases remaining between them. CDR1 is MNHEY, CDR2 SVGAGI, per germline. This CDR3 reads CASRPTVNTEAFF. The DNA of the CDR3 is TGTGCCAGCAGACCTACAGTGAACACTGAAGCTTTCTTT.

This clone was recorded a few times. The chain carries TRBV5-1 and TRBJ2-7, with 13 nucleotides matching TRBD2. The CDR3 totals 19 residues. The J segment lost 7 bases and the V segment lost 1 base, leaving 17 bases of the junction unmatched. Germline V CDR1 and CDR2: SGHRS, YFSETQ. The CDR3 DNA is TGCGCCAGCAGCTTGCTGGGAGGACTAGCGGGAGCCTTGGAGCAGGAGCAGTACTTC. This translates into CASSLLGGLAGALEQEQYF.

This chain connects TRBV19 to TRBJ1-2, with D maybe TRBD1 (5 bases). Trimming left V 6 bases short and J 5 bases short, with 19 bases between. This CDR3 spans 15 amino acids. Germline V gives CDR1 LNHDA, CDR2 SQIVND (reference sequence). DNA for the CDR3: TGTGCCAGTAGCTACCAGACCCGGGGACGGTATGGCTACACCTTC. Translated: CASSYQTRGRYGYTF. Based on the CDR3 plus reference TRBV19 and TRBJ1-2, the full variable domain is DGGITQSPKYLFRKEGQNVTLSCEQNLNHDAMYWYRQDPGQGLRLIYYSQIVNDFQKGDIAEGYSVSREKKESFPLTVTSAQKNPTAFYLCASSYQTRGRYGYTFGSGTRLTVV.

The chain carries TRBV6-5 and TRBJ2-1; 9 nucleotides agree with TRBD2. Germline values: CDR1 MNHEY, CDR2 SVGAGI. J gave up 0 bases and V 6 bases, and 3 bases lay outside the gene matches. The CDR3 extends over 15 amino acids. The CDR3 coding sequence is TGTGCCAGCAGCCATAGCGGGAGCTCCTACAATGAGCAGTTCTTC. As protein: CASSHSGSSYNEQFF.